A selection of T cell receptor beta chains follows, all from one sample in a study of T cells in Graves' hyperthyroidism and ophthalmopathy. A single record per CDR3 protein comes from TCRdb applying MiXCR to the multiplex PCR reads. The sample lists 500,000 to 600,000 distinct CDR3 sequences; 16% were seen once. The specimen was blood. The receptor set was obtained from a woman between 18 and 30 years old with Graves' hyperthyroidism. Both conserved end residues are part of each CDR3. The D gene is left open where the match is weak. Clone size appears in some rows only: once, few, many, or a class for an expanded clone.

V gene: TRBV30
J gene: TRBJ2-7
clone size: few
D gene: .
CDR3 protein: CAWSKILNYEQYF
CDR3 DNA: TGTGCCTGGAGTAAGATACTTAACTACGAGCAGTACTTC

V gene: TRBV4-2
J gene: TRBJ1-2
clone size: few
D gene: .
CDR3 protein: CASSRRSGDGYTF
CDR3 DNA: TGTGCCAGCAGCCGCCGTTCGGGGGATGGCTACACCTTC

V gene: TRBV28
J gene: TRBJ2-6
clone size: few
D gene: TRBD1
CDR3 protein: CASRGDRGRLSGANVLTF
CDR3 DNA: TGTGCCAGCAGGGGGGACAGGGGGCGCCTCTCTGGGGCCAACGTCCTGACTTTC

V gene: TRBV19
J gene: TRBJ2-5
clone size: .
D gene: .
CDR3 protein: CASSTWETQYF
CDR3 DNA: TGTGCCAGTAGTACCTGGGAGACCCAGTACTTC

V gene: TRBV30
J gene: TRBJ1-3
clone size: .
D gene: TRBD1
CDR3 protein: CAWSVRPGQGNTIYF
CDR3 DNA: TGTGCCTGGAGTGTACGGCCGGGACAGGGGAACACCATATATTTT

V gene: TRBV18
J gene: TRBJ1-4
clone size: many
D gene: .
CDR3 protein: CASSPRDPKEKLFF
CDR3 DNA: TGTGCCAGCTCACCACGGGACCCAAAGGAAAAACTGTTTTTT

V gene: TRBV6-1
J gene: TRBJ2-2
clone size: many
D gene: .
CDR3 protein: CASRRDTGGSGELFF
CDR3 DNA: TGTGCCAGCAGGCGGGACACCGGGGGGTCCGGGGAGCTGTTTTTT

V gene: TRBV12-3/TRBV12-4
J gene: TRBJ2-1
clone size: many
D gene: TRBD2
CDR3 protein: CASSLGGLALNEQFF
CDR3 DNA: TGTGCCAGCAGTCTGGGGGGACTAGCGCTCAATGAGCAGTTCTTC

V gene: TRBV6-1
J gene: TRBJ1-5
clone size: many
D gene: .
CDR3 protein: CASSGWQLGNQPQHF
CDR3 DNA: TGTGCCAGCAGTGGGTGGCAGCTCGGCAATCAGCCCCAGCATTTT

V gene: TRBV20-1
J gene: TRBJ2-3
clone size: .
D gene: TRBD2
CDR3 protein: CSARLAGITDTQYF
CDR3 DNA: TGCAGTGCTCGACTAGCGGGAATCACAGATACGCAGTATTTT

V gene: TRBV13
J gene: TRBJ1-3
clone size: .
D gene: .
CDR3 protein: CASSLGIRNTIYF
CDR3 DNA: TGTGCCAGCAGCTTAGGGATACGAAACACCATATATTTT

V gene: TRBV20-1
J gene: TRBJ1-4
clone size: .
D gene: .
CDR3 protein: CSARTGLGNEKLFF
CDR3 DNA: TGCAGTGCTAGAACAGGCTTGGGGAATGAAAAACTGTTTTTT

V gene: TRBV20-1
J gene: TRBJ2-2
clone size: .
D gene: .
CDR3 protein: CSVRDLGAGETGELFF
CDR3 DNA: TGCAGTGTTAGAGATCTAGGGGCAGGGGAAACCGGGGAGCTGTTTTTT

V gene: TRBV7-3
J gene: TRBJ2-1
clone size: few
D gene: .
CDR3 protein: CASSLGTGVYNEQFF
CDR3 DNA: TGTGCCAGCAGCTTAGGGACGGGGGTCTACAATGAGCAGTTCTTC

V gene: TRBV5-1
J gene: TRBJ1-1
clone size: many
D gene: TRBD1
CDR3 protein: CASSLNRDRGGRHTEAFF
CDR3 DNA: TGCGCCAGCAGCTTGAACCGGGACAGGGGAGGGAGACACACTGAAGCTTTCTTT

V gene: TRBV30
J gene: TRBJ2-7
clone size: many
D gene: .
CDR3 protein: CAWSSVGEQYF
CDR3 DNA: TGTGCCTGGAGTTCCGTCGGCGAGCAGTACTTC

V gene: TRBV24-1
J gene: TRBJ1-1
clone size: .
D gene: TRBD1
CDR3 protein: CATIDRGDTEAFF
CDR3 DNA: TGTGCCACCATTGACAGGGGAGACACTGAAGCTTTCTTT

V gene: TRBV7-8
J gene: TRBJ2-4
clone size: few
D gene: TRBD1
CDR3 protein: CASSLLDRGFLAKNIQYF
CDR3 DNA: TGTGCCAGCAGCCTTTTGGACAGGGGGTTCTTAGCCAAAAACATTCAGTACTTC

V gene: TRBV28
J gene: TRBJ1-1
clone size: many
D gene: .
CDR3 protein: CVVVRAGNTEAFF
CDR3 DNA: TGTGTAGTCGTAAGGGCGGGAAACACTGAAGCTTTCTTT

V gene: TRBV12-3/TRBV12-4
J gene: TRBJ1-1
clone size: many
D gene: .
CDR3 protein: CASSLVRGATEAFF
CDR3 DNA: TGTGCCAGCAGTTTAGTGAGGGGCGCCACTGAAGCTTTCTTT

V gene: TRBV7-9
J gene: TRBJ2-7
clone size: many
D gene: .
CDR3 protein: CASSLRVDTYEQYF
CDR3 DNA: TGTGCCAGCAGCTTAAGGGTAGATACTTACGAGCAGTACTTC

V gene: TRBV4-1
J gene: TRBJ2-3
clone size: few
D gene: TRBD1
CDR3 protein: CASSQDRTGYWDTQYF
CDR3 DNA: TGCGCCAGCAGCCAAGATCGGACAGGGTATTGGGATACGCAGTATTTT

V gene: TRBV2
J gene: TRBJ2-5
clone size: .
D gene: .
CDR3 protein: CASSEAGQSQETQYF
CDR3 DNA: TGCGCCAGCAGTGAAGCGGGACAGAGCCAAGAGACCCAGTACTTC

V gene: TRBV12-3/TRBV12-4
J gene: TRBJ1-2
clone size: many
D gene: TRBD1
CDR3 protein: CASSPAAGTGSNYGYTF
CDR3 DNA: TGTGCCAGCAGCCCAGCGGCAGGGACAGGGTCGAACTATGGCTACACCTTC

V gene: TRBV20-1
J gene: TRBJ2-7
clone size: .
D gene: TRBD2
CDR3 protein: CSAGGTATYEQYF
CDR3 DNA: TGCAGTGCCGGGGGGACGGCTACCTACGAGCAGTACTTC

V gene: TRBV6-1
J gene: TRBJ1-2
clone size: many
D gene: .
CDR3 protein: CASSRDLAIQGYTF
CDR3 DNA: TGTGCCAGCAGTCGGGACCTCGCGATCCAGGGCTACACCTTC

V gene: TRBV2
J gene: TRBJ1-1
clone size: many
D gene: .
CDR3 protein: CAREELRGVGTEAFF
CDR3 DNA: TGTGCCAGGGAGGAGCTCCGGGGCGTAGGCACTGAAGCTTTCTTT

V gene: TRBV20-1
J gene: TRBJ1-1
clone size: many
D gene: .
CDR3 protein: CSARDPGTSEAFF
CDR3 DNA: TGCAGTGCTAGAGATCCCGGGACGTCTGAAGCTTTCTTT

V gene: TRBV30
J gene: TRBJ1-2
clone size: .
D gene: TRBD1
CDR3 protein: CAWSRDRVYGCTF
CDR3 DNA: TGTGCCTGGAGTCGGGACAGGGTCTATGGCTGCACCTTC

V gene: TRBV5-6
J gene: TRBJ1-6
clone size: .
D gene: .
CDR3 protein: CASSLGGRSYSPLHF
CDR3 DNA: TGTGCCAGCAGCTTGGGGGGGAGGTCCTATTCACCCCTCCACTTT

V gene: TRBV12-3/TRBV12-4
J gene: TRBJ2-1
clone size: .
D gene: .
CDR3 protein: CASSFADVYNEQFF
CDR3 DNA: TGTGCTAGCAGTTTTGCGGACGTCTACAATGAGCAGTTCTTC

V gene: TRBV28
J gene: TRBJ2-7
clone size: few
D gene: TRBD1
CDR3 protein: CASRAGTDVYEQYF
CDR3 DNA: TGTGCCAGCAGGGCCGGGACAGACGTTTACGAGCAGTACTTC

V gene: TRBV28
J gene: TRBJ1-5
clone size: .
D gene: .
CDR3 protein: CASRVLKDQPQHF
CDR3 DNA: TGTGCCAGCAGGGTTTTGAAAGATCAGCCCCAGCATTTT

V gene: TRBV2
J gene: TRBJ2-1
clone size: many
D gene: .
CDR3 protein: CASSRPKSSNEQFF
CDR3 DNA: TGTGCCAGCAGTCGGCCCAAGTCGTCCAATGAGCAGTTCTTC

V gene: TRBV20-1
J gene: TRBJ2-5
clone size: many
D gene: TRBD2
CDR3 protein: CSARGTSRQETQYF
CDR3 DNA: TGCAGTGCTAGAGGGACTAGCCGCCAAGAGACCCAGTACTTC

V gene: TRBV11-1
J gene: TRBJ2-7
clone size: many
D gene: .
CDR3 protein: CASSLVLSPGVNEQYF
CDR3 DNA: TGTGCCAGCAGCTTAGTTCTCTCTCCAGGGGTCAACGAGCAGTACTTC

V gene: TRBV7-2
J gene: TRBJ2-5
clone size: many
D gene: TRBD2
CDR3 protein: CASSPTSGGVWETQYF
CDR3 DNA: TGTGCCAGCAGCCCGACTAGCGGGGGGGTATGGGAGACCCAGTACTTC

V gene: TRBV6-2/TRBV6-3
J gene: TRBJ2-7
clone size: many
D gene: .
CDR3 protein: CASRDLDSSLYEQYF
CDR3 DNA: TGTGCCAGCAGAGACTTGGACTCCAGCCTCTACGAGCAGTACTTC

V gene: TRBV20-1
J gene: TRBJ2-3
clone size: many
D gene: TRBD2
CDR3 protein: CSARRGGSTDTQYF
CDR3 DNA: TGCAGTGCTAGGCGGGGGGGCAGCACAGATACGCAGTATTTT

V gene: TRBV15
J gene: TRBJ2-1
clone size: many
D gene: TRBD2
CDR3 protein: CATKAGDSYNEQFF
CDR3 DNA: TGTGCCACCAAGGCGGGGGACTCCTACAATGAGCAGTTCTTC

V gene: TRBV6-1
J gene: TRBJ1-2
clone size: few
D gene: .
CDR3 protein: CASSEVSGSYGYTF
CDR3 DNA: TGTGCCAGCAGTGAAGTCTCGGGTAGCTATGGCTACACCTTC

V gene: TRBV20-1
J gene: TRBJ1-6
clone size: many
D gene: TRBD1
CDR3 protein: CSARTGTDNSPLHF
CDR3 DNA: TGCAGTGCTAGGACCGGGACAGACAATTCACCCCTCCACTTT

V gene: TRBV6-2/TRBV6-3
J gene: TRBJ2-1
clone size: few
D gene: .
CDR3 protein: CASSYSRTGRDNEQFF
CDR3 DNA: TGTGCCAGCAGTTACTCGAGGACGGGGCGAGACAATGAGCAGTTCTTC

V gene: TRBV30
J gene: TRBJ2-7
clone size: many
D gene: .
CDR3 protein: CAWSVQLAYEQYF
CDR3 DNA: TGTGCCTGGAGTGTACAACTGGCCTACGAGCAGTACTTC

V gene: TRBV30
J gene: TRBJ1-3
clone size: many
D gene: .
CDR3 protein: CAWSAGGNSGNTIYF
CDR3 DNA: TGTGCCTGGAGTGCCGGTGGTAACTCTGGAAACACCATATATTTT

V gene: TRBV4-1
J gene: TRBJ1-5
clone size: many
D gene: TRBD1
CDR3 protein: CASSQVTGGSNQPQHF
CDR3 DNA: TGCGCCAGCAGCCAAGTGACAGGGGGTAGCAATCAGCCCCAGCATTTT

V gene: TRBV6-1
J gene: TRBJ2-1
clone size: .
D gene: .
CDR3 protein: CASDRETNEQFF
CDR3 DNA: TGTGCCAGCGATCGGGAGACCAATGAGCAGTTCTTC

V gene: TRBV29-1
J gene: TRBJ2-7
clone size: .
D gene: TRBD1
CDR3 protein: CSVEVRDSQSYEQYF
CDR3 DNA: TGCAGCGTTGAGGTCCGGGACAGCCAATCCTACGAACAGTACTTC

V gene: TRBV12-3/TRBV12-4
J gene: TRBJ1-2
clone size: many
D gene: .
CDR3 protein: CASRRSYGYTF
CDR3 DNA: TGTGCCAGCAGACGATCATATGGCTACACCTTC

V gene: TRBV28
J gene: TRBJ2-2
clone size: many
D gene: TRBD1
CDR3 protein: CASKPGQGDTGELFF
CDR3 DNA: TGTGCCAGCAAACCGGGACAGGGAGACACCGGGGAGCTGTTTTTT

V gene: TRBV27
J gene: TRBJ2-4
clone size: .
D gene: .
CDR3 protein: CASSLSLLAKNIQYF
CDR3 DNA: TGTGCCAGCAGTCTGTCCTTATTAGCCAAAAACATTCAGTACTTC

V gene: TRBV7-9
J gene: TRBJ2-5
clone size: many
D gene: .
CDR3 protein: CASSLRGETQYF
CDR3 DNA: TGTGCCAGCTCACTCCGGGGAGAGACCCAGTACTTC

V gene: TRBV12-3/TRBV12-4
J gene: TRBJ2-1
clone size: many
D gene: .
CDR3 protein: CASVASSRPRDEQFF
CDR3 DNA: TGTGCCAGCGTGGCTAGCTCTCGACCTCGTGATGAGCAGTTCTTC

V gene: TRBV6-1
J gene: TRBJ1-4
clone size: .
D gene: .
CDR3 protein: CASSEEDEKLFF
CDR3 DNA: TGTGCCAGCAGTGAAGAAGATGAAAAACTGTTTTTT